One and the same sample provided the 30 T cell receptor beta chains below, sequenced in a study of human T cells and chemical hapten exposure. One entry per CDR3 protein results from TCRdb running MiXCR on the RACE reads. This sample has fewer than 300,000 distinct CDR3 sequences, with approximately 8.4% found just once. Indicated time point: pre-sensitization, week 0. Documented treatment: therapeutic diphenylcyclopropenone sensitization with weekly scalp DPC. Sample: whole blood, taken in connection with sensitization to the hapten diphenylcyclopropenone (DPC). The receptors come from a woman aged 40 to 50 with alopecia areata. Some clones in this sample may be carry-over from other donors' samples.

The V gene is TRBV6-5, the J gene TRBJ2-1, with D hard to call. Germline CDR1 reads MNHEY; CDR2 reads SVGAGI. Trimming removed 2 bases from V and 4 bases from J, with 9 bases in between. The CDR3 is made up of 14 amino acids. The CDR3 DNA reads as TGTGCCAGCAGTTACCTCCCGTCATACAATGAGCAGTTCTTC. Its translation: CASSYLPSYNEQFF.

This clonotype was observed many times. This sequence joins TRBV2 and TRBJ2-7; D not resolved. The CDR3 has 13 amino acids. The germline CDR1 and CDR2 sequences are SNHLY and FYNNEI. Trimming stripped 5 bases from V and 7 bases from J, with 15 bases between. The CDR3 region is CASSNSELGEQYF. CDR3 in DNA: TGTGCCAGCAGTAACTCCGAGCTGGGGGAGCAGTACTTC.

In this sample, this clonotype turned up a few times. V and J are TRBV5-6 and TRBJ1-1; 8 positions agree with TRBD1. Germline V gives CDR1 SGHDT, CDR2 YYEEEE. The trim removed 0 bases at V and 2 bases at J, leaving 6 bases unmatched. There are 16 residues in the CDR3. The CDR3 coding sequence is TGTGCCAGCAGCTTGGATCAGGGGGCGTTCAACACTGAAGCTTTCTTT. This gives the protein CASSLDQGAFNTEAFF.

The rearrangement links TRBV15 to TRBJ1-1, with no clear D. Trimming removed 0 bases from V and 0 bases from J, with 11 bases in between. CDR1 and CDR2 (germline): LNHNV, YYDKDF (reference sequence). This CDR3 contains 16 residues. The CDR3, as DNA: TGTGCCACCAGCAGAGAAAGGCCGATGTTGAACACTGAAGCTTTCTTT. Amino acids: CATSRERPMLNTEAFF.

This clonotype was picked up a small number of times. The genes are TRBV4-2 and TRBJ1-6; tentatively, D is TRBD1 (5 bases). The CDR3 loop spans 15 amino acids. Germline values: CDR1 LGHNA, CDR2 YNFKEQ. V was trimmed by 0 bases and J by 7 bases, leaving 10 bases between them. The CDR3: CASSQDGRGNSPLHF. The CDR3 DNA reads TGTGCCAGCAGCCAAGATGGAAGGGGAAATTCACCCCTCCACTTT.

The chain uses TRBV28 and TRBJ2-7, with 7 nucleotides matching TRBD2. CDR3 length: 16 residues. Looked up from germline, CDR1 is MDHEN and CDR2 is SYDVKM. The junction had 13 bases not matched to a gene; V was cut back by 6 bases and J by 2 bases. CDR3 in amino acids: CASSFSGRDPTYEQYF. In nucleotides, the CDR3 is TGTGCCAGCAGCTTTTCAGGGAGGGATCCAACCTACGAGCAGTACTTC.

This clonotype has at least ten counts. J is TRBJ1-4 and V is TRBV7-3; perhaps TRBD1 as D (6 bases). The CDR3 sequence is 15 residues long. Trimming left V 4 bases short and J 3 bases short, with 12 bases between. Germline values: CDR1 SGHTA, CDR2 FQGTGA. The CDR3, as DNA: TGTGCCAGCAGCTCAACAGGGTCTGCTAATGAAAAACTGTTTTTT. Its protein is CASSSTGSANEKLFF.

The V gene is TRBV20-1, the J gene TRBJ1-3; D is ambiguous. The CDR3 runs 14 residues. Trimming took 6 bases from V and 0 from J, leaving 12 bases between them. Germline CDR1 is DFQATT and CDR2 is SNEGSKA (reference sequence). CDR3 bases: TGCAGTGCGCATACCGGAAGCTCTGGAAACACCATATATTTT. As protein: CSAHTGSSGNTIYF.

This clonotype has more than one count but fewer than ten. V is TRBV4-2 and J is TRBJ2-1; 8 bases map to TRBD2. CDR3 length: 16 residues. From germline, CDR1 is LGHNA and CDR2 YNFKEQ. V shed 3 bases and J 8 bases; nucleotides not matched to a gene: 12. As DNA, the CDR3 is TGTGCCAGCAGCCAGGCCTCTCTCGGGAGGGCCGATGAGCAGTTCTTC. As protein: CASSQASLGRADEQFF.

This clonotype was counted a few times. The chain joins TRBV20-1 to TRBJ1-1; D gene unclear. Trimming removed 0 bases from V and 0 bases from J, with 14 bases in between. This CDR3 comprises 16 residues. The germline gives CDR1 DFQATT, CDR2 SNEGSKA (reference sequence). CDR3 coding DNA: TGCAGTGCTAGAGATGGTCGGCAGACGATGAACACTGAAGCTTTCTTT. Protein: CSARDGRQTMNTEAFF.

This clonotype was picked up many times. The rearrangement uses TRBV28 and TRBJ2-3; D not resolved. The germline CDR1 and CDR2 sequences are MDHEN and SYDVKM. The length of the CDR3 is 13 residues. The V gene lost 4 bases and the J gene lost 2 bases, with 7 bases spanning the gap. CDR3 bases: TGTGCCAGCAGTTCCACGGACACAGATACGCAGTATTTT. This sequence encodes CASSSTDTDTQYF.

Only a few counts were recorded for this clonotype. This chain links TRBV2 with TRBJ1-1; the D is unclear. Trimming pared 8 bases from V and 2 bases from J, leaving 9 bases between. The CDR3 has 12 residues. Germline V gives CDR1 SNHLY, CDR2 FYNNEI. For the CDR3, the DNA is TGTGCCAGCGATTTCGGAAACACTGAAGCTTTCTTT. It yields the protein CASDFGNTEAFF. The full variable domain, rest sourced from reference TRBV2 and TRBJ1-1, is EPEVTQTPSHQVTQMGQEVILRCVPISNHLYFYWYRQILGQKVEFLVSFYNNEISEKSEIFDDQFSVERPDGSNFTLKIRSTKLEDSAMYFCASDFGNTEAFFGQGTRLTVV.

V and J are TRBV12-3 or TRBV12-4 and TRBJ2-7; D call uncertain. V was clipped by 5 bases and J by 2 bases, with 4 bases between them. The CDR3 loop spans 11 amino acids. The CDR3 nucleotides read TGTGCCAGCAGTACTACCTACGAGCAGTACTTC. Its protein product is CASSTTYEQYF.

This clonotype was seen a handful of times. The chain employs TRBV12-3 or TRBV12-4 and TRBJ2-1, with D uncertain. The CDR3 consists of 14 residues. The V and J ends lost 2 bases and 9 bases respectively, with 14 bases between them. The CDR3, as DNA: TGTGCCAGCAGTTTAATAGCAGAGAGGATTGAGCAGTTCTTC. The encoded protein is CASSLIAERIEQFF.

This chain uses TRBV7-2 with TRBJ2-4; D is unclear. This CDR3 spans 15 amino acids. The germline gives CDR1 SGHTA, CDR2 FQGNSA. The V end was cut by 5 bases, the J end by 1 base, with 12 bases between. CDR3 protein: CASSQIIMAKNIQYF. The CDR3 DNA reads as TGTGCCAGCAGCCAAATTATTATGGCCAAAAACATTCAGTACTTC.

The chain couples TRBV13 to TRBJ2-1; D is undetermined. The V end lost 4 bases, the J end lost 7 bases, and 11 bases lay between the germline ends. The germline gives CDR1 PRHDT, CDR2 FYEKMQ (reference sequence). This CDR3 has 13 residues. The CDR3 loop is CASSSGRRNEQFF. CDR3 DNA sequence: TGTGCCAGCAGCTCCGGACGTAGGAATGAGCAGTTCTTC.

This chain uses TRBV4-1 with TRBJ1-6; D uncertain. The CDR3 extends over 16 amino acids. The ends were cut back, 1 base at V and 7 bases at J, with 14 bases in the middle. Germline CDR1 is MGHRA and CDR2 is YSYEKL. For the CDR3, the DNA is TGCGCCAGCAGCCAAGCCACCGGCTCGGCAAATTCACCCCTCCACTTT. Its protein is CASSQATGSANSPLHF.

The CDR3 DNA reads TGCGCCAGCAGCCTCCGCCTCGGGACAGGGGTAGGAACCGAGCAGTACTTC. It specifies CASSLRLGTGVGTEQYF. The rearrangement joins TRBV4-3 to TRBJ2-7; 10 bases match TRBD1. This CDR3 spans 17 amino acids. Germline V gives CDR1 LGHNA, CDR2 YSLEER. V lost 4 bases to trimming and J lost 6 bases; unmatched junction nucleotides: 15.

This clonotype showed up just a few times. The chain joins TRBV6-5 to TRBJ2-3, with D possibly matching TRBD2 (6 bases). Trimming removed 0 bases at V and 4 bases at J, with 20 bases between. Germline CDR1 is MNHEY and CDR2 is SVGAGI. This CDR3 has 18 amino acids. This CDR3 is CASSYSPGRTARADTQYF. DNA for the CDR3: TGTGCCAGCAGTTACTCTCCGGGGAGGACGGCCCGCGCAGATACGCAGTATTTT.

The chain combines TRBV7-2 with TRBJ1-3, with unresolved D. V was cut by 5 bases and J by 0 bases, with 11 bases left in between. Germline CDR1 and CDR2: SGHTA and FQGNSA. The CDR3 is 15 amino acids. This chain's CDR3 is CASSMDGSSGNTIYF. In DNA form, the CDR3 reads TGTGCCAGCAGCATGGACGGAAGCTCTGGAAACACCATATATTTT.

This rearrangement joins TRBV7-9 to TRBJ1-2, with 10 nucleotides matching TRBD1. From germline, CDR1 is SEHNR and CDR2 FQNEAQ (reference sequence). The V gene end was trimmed by 5 bases and the J gene end by 0 bases; junction bases not matched to a gene: 6. CDR3 length equals 16 residues. The CDR3 region has the DNA TGTGCCAGCAGCCAGATGGGACAGGGGTCTAACTATGGCTACACCTTC. Translation: CASSQMGQGSNYGYTF.

This clonotype was seen ten or more times. The chain employs TRBV28 and TRBJ2-7, with D possibly TRBD1 on 6 matching bases. V was shortened by 6 bases and J by 0 bases, with 18 bases between the two germline ends. Germline values: CDR1 MDHEN, CDR2 SYDVKM. This CDR3 is 16 amino acids long. In nucleotides, the CDR3 is TGTGCCAGCAGCTTCAATGCAGGGGCCCACTCCTACGAGCAGTACTTC. Translating it yields CASSFNAGAHSYEQYF.

This clonotype has a handful of counts. The rearrangement joins TRBV20-1 to TRBJ2-7; D is unclear. The CDR3 runs 13 residues. Germline CDR1 DFQATT, CDR2 SNEGSKA (reference sequence). The V end lost 1 base, the J end lost 2 bases, and 9 bases lay between the germline ends. The DNA for the CDR3 is TGCAGTGCTAGAGGACGCGTTCCCTACGAGCAGTACTTC. Protein: CSARGRVPYEQYF.

V usage is TRBV7-9 and J usage is TRBJ2-5, with D possibly TRBD1 on 5 matching bases. Germline-derived CDR1 and CDR2 are SEHNR and FQNEAQ (reference sequence). V lost 1 base to trimming and J lost 2 bases, with 17 bases between them. The CDR3 is 17 amino acids. The DNA for the CDR3 is TGTGCCAGCAGCTTAGGCCGCAGGGTATTACGGCAAGAGACCCAGTACTTC. This codes for CASSLGRRVLRQETQYF. Based on the CDR3 plus reference TRBV7-9 and TRBJ2-5, the full variable domain is DTGVSQNPRHKITKRGQNVTFRCDPISEHNRLYWYRQTLGQGPEFLTYFQNEAQLEKSRLLSDRFSAERPKGSFSTLEIQRTEQGDSAMYLCASSLGRRVLRQETQYFGPGTRLLVL.

The gene calls are TRBV24-1 and TRBJ1-6; D is unresolved. The germline V gene encodes CDR1 KGHDR and CDR2 SFDVKD. The V end was cut by 1 base, the J end by 6 bases, with 9 bases between. CDR3 length: 15 amino acids. The CDR3 DNA is TGTGCCACCAGTGATTTCGCGCGGATTAATTCACCCCTCCACTTT. Its protein product is CATSDFARINSPLHF.

The chain uses TRBV3-1 and TRBJ2-2, with 14 bases aligning to TRBD2. The germline V gene encodes CDR1 LGHDT and CDR2 YNNKEL (reference sequence). Trimming removed 3 bases from V and 4 bases from J; junction bases left unmatched: 4. The CDR3 has 17 amino acids. The CDR3 loop reads CASSQGTSGRGTGELFF. The CDR3 DNA reads TGTGCCAGCAGCCAGGGGACTAGCGGGAGAGGCACCGGGGAGCTGTTTTTT.

This clonotype came up a few times. The V call is TRBV7-9, the J call TRBJ1-1; no clear D. V was cut by 5 bases and J by 6 bases, with 19 bases left in between. Germline CDR1 reads SEHNR; CDR2 reads FQNEAQ (reference sequence). There are 15 residues in the CDR3. The CDR3 bases are TGTGCCAGCAGCCCAGACGAGGGTGTGGCTTCTGAAGCTTTCTTT. Protein sequence: CASSPDEGVASEAFF.

The rearrangement uses TRBV28 and TRBJ1-2, with unresolved D. Trimming shortened V by 3 bases and J by 2 bases, and 7 bases separated the two germline ends. Germline V gene data show CDR1 as MDHEN and CDR2 as SYDVKM. The CDR3 runs 13 residues. The DNA of the CDR3 is TGTGCCAGCAGTTTCCCCAGGAACTATGGCTACACCTTC. Encoded protein: CASSFPRNYGYTF.

This clonotype was seen many times. This chain uses TRBV6-5 with TRBJ2-7, with D perhaps matching TRBD1 or TRBD2 (6 bases each). CDR1 and CDR2 (germline): MNHEY, SVGAGI. V lost 4 bases, J lost 0 bases, and 19 bases lay in between. CDR3 length: 17 residues. The CDR3 DNA reads TGTGCCAGCAGTTCCCGCGGGACACTTGATTTCTCCTACGAGCAGTACTTC. Amino acid sequence: CASSSRGTLDFSYEQYF.

The rearrangement uses TRBV6-5 and TRBJ1-3; 8 nucleotides match TRBD1. Germline assignment: CDR1 MNHEY and CDR2 SVGAGI. CDR3 length equals 15 residues. J gave up 2 bases and V 11 bases, and 11 bases lay outside the gene matches. DNA of the CDR3: TGTGCCGGCGGCGGGCGCAGGGGGCCTGGAAACACCATATATTTT. Translating it yields CAGGGRRGPGNTIYF.